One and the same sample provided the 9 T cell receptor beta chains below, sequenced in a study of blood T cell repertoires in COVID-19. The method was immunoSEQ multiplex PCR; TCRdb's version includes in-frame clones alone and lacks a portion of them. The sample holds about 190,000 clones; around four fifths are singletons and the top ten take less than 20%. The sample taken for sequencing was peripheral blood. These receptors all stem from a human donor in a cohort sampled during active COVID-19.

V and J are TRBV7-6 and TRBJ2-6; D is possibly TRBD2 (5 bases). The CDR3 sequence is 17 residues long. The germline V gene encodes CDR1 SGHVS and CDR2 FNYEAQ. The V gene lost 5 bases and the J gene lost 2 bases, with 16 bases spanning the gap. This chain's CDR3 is CASSLRSGVTGANVLTF. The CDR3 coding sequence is TGTGCCAGCAGCCTCAGATCCGGGGTAACTGGGGCCAACGTCCTGACTTTC.

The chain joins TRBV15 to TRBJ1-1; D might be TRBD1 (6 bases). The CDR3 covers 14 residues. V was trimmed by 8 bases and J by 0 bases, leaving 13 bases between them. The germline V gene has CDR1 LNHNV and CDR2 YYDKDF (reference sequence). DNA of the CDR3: TGTGCCACCGTGGACAGAAGGATGAACACTGAAGCTTTCTTT. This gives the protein CATVDRRMNTEAFF.

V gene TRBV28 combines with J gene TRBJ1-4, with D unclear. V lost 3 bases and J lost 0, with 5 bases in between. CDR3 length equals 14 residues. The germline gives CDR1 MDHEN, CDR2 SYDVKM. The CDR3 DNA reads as TGTGCCAGCAGTTTCCGTGCAACTAATGAAAAACTGTTTTTT. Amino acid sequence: CASSFRATNEKLFF.

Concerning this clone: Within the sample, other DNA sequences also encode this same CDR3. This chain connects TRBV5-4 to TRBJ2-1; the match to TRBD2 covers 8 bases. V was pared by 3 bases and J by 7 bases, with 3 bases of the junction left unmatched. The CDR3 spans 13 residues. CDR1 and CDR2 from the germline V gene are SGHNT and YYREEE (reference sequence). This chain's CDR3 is CASSSAGGNEQFF. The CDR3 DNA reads TGTGCCAGCAGCTCGGCGGGGGGTAATGAGCAGTTCTTC.

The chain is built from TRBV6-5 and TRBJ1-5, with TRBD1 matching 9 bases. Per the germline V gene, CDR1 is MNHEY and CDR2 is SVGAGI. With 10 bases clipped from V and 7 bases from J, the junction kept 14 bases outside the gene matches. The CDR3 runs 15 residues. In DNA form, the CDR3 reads TGTGCCACCCAAGCCCGACAGGGGGGATACCAGCCCCAGCATTTT. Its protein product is CATQARQGGYQPQHF.

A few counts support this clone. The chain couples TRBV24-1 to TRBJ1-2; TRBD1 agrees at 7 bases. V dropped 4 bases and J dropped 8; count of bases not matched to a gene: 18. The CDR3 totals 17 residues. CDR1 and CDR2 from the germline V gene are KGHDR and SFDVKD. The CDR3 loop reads CATSDPTGPGGLLGYTF. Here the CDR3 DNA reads TGTGCCACCAGTGACCCGACAGGGCCTGGAGGGTTATTGGGCTACACCTTC.

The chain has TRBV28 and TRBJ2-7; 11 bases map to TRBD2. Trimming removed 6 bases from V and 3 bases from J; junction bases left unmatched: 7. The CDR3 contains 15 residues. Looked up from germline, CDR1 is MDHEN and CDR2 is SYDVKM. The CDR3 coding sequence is TGTGCCAGCAGCATAACTAGCGGGAGAGTCTACGAGCAGTACTTC. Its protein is CASSITSGRVYEQYF.

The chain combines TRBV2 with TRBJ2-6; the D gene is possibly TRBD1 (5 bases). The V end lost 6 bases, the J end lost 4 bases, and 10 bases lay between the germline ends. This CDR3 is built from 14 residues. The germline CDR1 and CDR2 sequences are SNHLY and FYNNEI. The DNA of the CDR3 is TGTGCCAGCAGCCAGGGCTACGGGGCCAACGTCCTGACTTTC. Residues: CASSQGYGANVLTF. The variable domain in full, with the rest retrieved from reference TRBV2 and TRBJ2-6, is EPEVTQTPSHQVTQMGQEVILRCVPISNHLYFYWYRQILGQKVEFLVSFYNNEISEKSEIFDDQFSVERPDGSNFTLKIRSTKLEDSAMYFCASSQGYGANVLTFGAGSRLTVL.

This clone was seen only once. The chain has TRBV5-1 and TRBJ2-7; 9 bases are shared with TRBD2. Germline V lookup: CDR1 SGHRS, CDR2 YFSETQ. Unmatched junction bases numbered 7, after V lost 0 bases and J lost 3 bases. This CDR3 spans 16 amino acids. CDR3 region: CASSLGVREGLYEQYF. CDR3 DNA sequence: TGCGCCAGCAGCTTGGGGGTGCGGGAGGGCCTCTACGAGCAGTACTTC.